This T cell receptor (beta chain) was documented in a study of blood T cell repertoires in COVID-19. The V gene's germline CDR1 is PRHDT and CDR2 FYEKMQ (reference sequence). The CDR3 consists of 15 residues. The ends lost 4 bases at V and 7 bases at J; junction bases unmatched: 6. Authors' methods: Estimation of nucleated cell counts was performed using reference gene primer amplification. Repertoires were generated with immunoSEQ multiplex PCR, while TCRdb's copy carries only in-frame clones and drops some. Clonal size and the V and J genes are those of that table, whereas D and trimming came from the DNA. Among about 230,000 clones listed, 70% to 90% were seen once.

The V and J genes are TRBV13 and TRBJ2-1, with TRBD2 matching over 11 bases. Sequences were obtained from peripheral blood. This TCR was recovered from a woman between 70 and 85 years old with active or convalescent COVID-19. CDR3 region: CASSWGTSGGNEQFF. DNA for the CDR3: TGTGCCAGCAGCTGGGGGACTAGCGGTGGAAATGAGCAGTTCTTC.